This T cell receptor (beta chain) was captured in a study of cytomegalovirus exposure and HLA in healthy donors. Study summary: It was reported in a later analysis that the same platform had been used for the 120 or so validation repertoires as for the 550 to 700 first-cohort repertoires. Whole-study findings and limits: Within the approximately 130 validation repertoires, first-cohort TCR clusters tended to co-occur, according to a later analysis.

Per the germline V gene, CDR1 is SEHNR and CDR2 is FQNEAQ (reference sequence). The V gene lost 1 base and the J gene lost 0 bases, with 9 bases spanning the gap. This CDR3 has 15 amino acids. Turning to this clone: The antigen remains undetermined.

Libraries were prepared by immunoSEQ multiplex PCR; TCRdb keeps only in-frame clonotypes and omits some of them. The sample yields roughly 56,000 clones, roughly nine tenths seen once. J is TRBJ1-2 and V is TRBV7-9; D is unresolved. The TCR comes from a man between 18 and 35 years old in good health and CMV-seronegative. Sequenced input: PBMCs. This CDR3 is CASSLVPDTNYGYTF. The CDR3 DNA reads as TGTGCCAGCAGCTTAGTTCCAGATACTAACTATGGCTACACCTTC.